Listed below are T cell receptor beta chains from one sample, sequenced in a study of vaccination and CD4 T cells after COVID-19. TCRdb redid the calling of the PCR reads with MiXCR, one entry per CDR3 protein. The sample includes roughly 18,000 distinct CDR3 sequences, 40% to 65% seen only once; the top ten take around 20%. No antigen is known for these receptors. The material was CD4+ T cells from blood, cultured in vitro, obtained about 7 months after SARS-CoV-2 vaccination. Receptors were obtained from a human donor who had recovered from COVID-19. Each CDR3 is given with its conserved first and last residue. D genes are given only for firm matches. The size entry is marked missing in some rows and otherwise reads once, few, many or a size class.

clone size	D gene	V gene	J gene	CDR3 protein	CDR3 DNA
few	NA	TRBV6-1	TRBJ2-1	CASSQWGQVEDPFF	TGTGCCAGCAGCCAATGGGGGCAGGTTGAGGATCCGTTCTTC
NA	NA	TRBV7-9	TRBJ1-1	CASSRTGRGTEAFF	TGTGCCAGCAGCCGGACGGGTCGAGGGACTGAAGCTTTCTTT
NA	NA	TRBV10-3	TRBJ2-3	CAISASGGTSTDTQYF	TGTGCCATCAGTGCCAGCGGAGGAACGAGCACAGATACGCAGTATTTT
NA	NA	TRBV20-1	TRBJ2-7	CSAHSGHIDEQYF	TGCAGTGCTCACTCCGGACATATCGACGAGCAGTACTTC
few	NA	TRBV6-1	TRBJ1-1	CASNQGGHWPTEAFF	TGTGCCAGCAATCAGGGCGGCCACTGGCCCACTGAAGCTTTCTTT
NA	NA	TRBV7-8	TRBJ2-7	CASSSRVGSGSYEQYF	TGTGCCAGCAGCTCCAGAGTAGGGAGTGGCTCCTACGAGCAGTACTTC
NA	NA	TRBV20-1	TRBJ1-2	CSASRRTSGAGYTF	TGCAGTGCTTCCCGCCGCACGTCAGGGGCTGGCTACACCTTC
NA	NA	TRBV2	TRBJ1-2	CASSVFFRTGSNYGYTF	TGTGCCAGCAGTGTCTTTTTTCGTACAGGGTCTAACTATGGCTACACCTTC
NA	TRBD1	TRBV10-3	TRBJ2-3	CAISESKSGGLDTQYF	TGTGCCATCAGTGAGTCGAAGTCAGGGGGATTAGATACGCAGTATTTT
NA	TRBD1	TRBV6-2/TRBV6-3	TRBJ2-7	CASSDSPGQGYEQYF	TGTGCCAGCAGTGACAGTCCGGGACAGGGCTACGAGCAGTACTTC
NA	NA	TRBV7-9	TRBJ1-1	CASSLIPQGPEAFF	TGTGCCAGCAGCTTAATCCCCCAGGGACCTGAAGCTTTCTTT
NA	NA	TRBV6-1	TRBJ2-7	CASSDRDRQAATYEQYF	TGTGCCAGCAGTGACCGTGATCGACAGGCCGCGACCTACGAGCAGTACTTC
NA	NA	TRBV2	TRBJ2-5	CASSGYQETQYF	TGTGCCAGCTCAGGGTACCAAGAGACCCAGTACTTC
few	NA	TRBV6-1	TRBJ1-2	CATLQGGGYTF	TGTGCCACTCTCCAGGGAGGCGGCTACACCTTC
NA	NA	TRBV7-3	TRBJ2-7	CASSLRGGAGVEQYF	TGTGCCAGCAGCTTAAGGGGGGGCGCAGGAGTCGAGCAGTACTTC
NA	NA	TRBV7-8	TRBJ1-5	CASSLHDQPQHF	TGTGCCAGCAGCTTACACGATCAGCCCCAGCATTTT
few	NA	TRBV20-1	TRBJ2-1	CSAGGGARSEQFF	TGCAGTGCCGGAGGGGGGGCGCGAAGTGAGCAGTTCTTC
NA	NA	TRBV15	TRBJ2-1	CATSRVVGNEQFF	TGTGCCACCTCGAGAGTAGTAGGCAATGAGCAGTTCTTC
NA	TRBD1	TRBV5-4	TRBJ1-2	CASSMRQGEYGYTF	TGTGCCAGCAGCATGAGACAGGGGGAATATGGCTACACCTTC
NA	NA	TRBV20-1	TRBJ1-5	CSASAPNQPQHF	TGCAGTGCTAGCGCCCCAAATCAGCCCCAGCATTTT
few	NA	TRBV7-2	TRBJ2-5	CASCPRKMETQYF	TGTGCCAGCTGCCCCCGGAAGATGGAGACCCAGTACTTC
few	NA	TRBV20-1	TRBJ1-2	CSAQKGGDPNYGYTF	TGCAGTGCCCAAAAGGGGGGGGACCCTAACTATGGCTACACCTTC
few	NA	TRBV20-1	TRBJ2-3	CSARAGDYTDTQYF	TGCAGTGCTAGAGCGGGGGATTACACAGATACGCAGTATTTT
NA	NA	TRBV7-9	TRBJ1-2	CASSLPNYGYTF	TGTGCCAGCAGCTTGCCTAACTATGGCTACACCTTC
once	NA	TRBV20-1	TRBJ2-5	CSAREAIQETQYF	TGCAGTGCTAGAGAGGCGATACAAGAGACCCAGTACTTC
NA	NA	TRBV15	TRBJ2-7	CATSRGSGFSYEQYF	TGTGCCACCAGCAGAGGTAGCGGCTTCTCCTACGAGCAGTACTTC
few	TRBD1	TRBV20-1	TRBJ2-3	CSAQDRGPDTQYF	TGCAGTGCCCAGGACAGGGGACCAGATACGCAGTATTTT
NA	TRBD1	TRBV12-3/TRBV12-4	TRBJ1-1	CASSLQDRPTEAFF	TGTGCCAGCAGTTTACAGGACAGGCCCACTGAAGCTTTCTTT
once	NA	TRBV7-3	TRBJ2-3	CASSRSRGDTQYF	TGTGCCAGCAGCAGGTCGCGTGGGGATACGCAGTATTTT
NA	NA	TRBV7-2	TRBJ2-3	CASSSPGFPDTQYF	TGTGCCAGCAGCTCCCCTGGGTTCCCGGATACGCAGTATTTT
few	NA	TRBV20-1	TRBJ1-6	CSARVGGGYNSPLHF	TGCAGTGCTAGAGTCGGAGGGGGTTATAATTCACCCCTCCACTTT
NA	TRBD1	TRBV12-3/TRBV12-4	TRBJ1-1	CASSLTGTTEAFF	TGTGCCAGCAGTCTGACAGGGACCACTGAAGCTTTCTTT
NA	NA	TRBV7-2	TRBJ2-3	CASSLTGPQYF	TGTGCCAGCAGCCTCACCGGGCCGCAGTATTTT
few	NA	TRBV20-1	TRBJ2-5	CSAQDIRASWGEETQYF	TGCAGTGCCCAGGACATCCGGGCTTCTTGGGGGGAAGAGACCCAGTACTTC
once	NA	TRBV15	TRBJ2-7	CATSQGIYYEQYF	TGTGCCACCAGCCAGGGGATTTACTACGAGCAGTACTTC
few	TRBD1	TRBV20-1	TRBJ2-5	CSANRGMSETQYF	TGCAGTGCAAACAGGGGGATGAGTGAGACCCAGTACTTC
NA	NA	TRBV27	TRBJ1-6	CASSPDPGLWAPLHF	TGTGCCAGCAGTCCCGACCCGGGTCTGTGGGCACCCCTCCACTTT
NA	NA	TRBV2	TRBJ2-2	CASSAQGRAGELFF	TGTGCCAGCAGTGCACAGGGGAGGGCCGGGGAGCTGTTTTTT
NA	TRBD2	TRBV7-2	TRBJ2-7	CASSLEASGIAYEQYF	TGTGCCAGCAGCTTAGAAGCTAGCGGGATCGCCTACGAGCAGTACTTC